Presented here are 3 T cell receptor beta chains from one specimen sequenced in a study of cytomegalovirus exposure and HLA in healthy donors. 60 Vbeta and 13 Jbeta primers were used in PCR. This table comes from immunoSEQ multiplex PCR, and its TCRdb copy is limited to in-frame clones, with some not included. The sample consists of roughly 100,000 clones, approximately 89% of them appearing once. Sequencing input: PBMCs. The receptors here all came from a man aged 25 to 40 in good health and CMV-seronegative.

The chain is built from TRBV29-1 and TRBJ2-1; tentative D call: TRBD1 (6 bases). The CDR3 covers 13 residues. Germline CDR1 reads SQVTM; CDR2 reads ANQGSEA. V gave up 7 bases and J gave up 1 base, with 11 bases separating them. The CDR3 nucleotides are TGCAGCGGGACAGAGAGTTCCTACAATGAGCAGTTCTTC. Translation gives CSGTESSYNEQFF.

This chain uses TRBV4-3 with TRBJ2-7; 12 nucleotides match TRBD2. J gave up 6 bases and V 0 bases, and 15 bases lay outside the gene matches. This CDR3 contains 19 residues. The germline V gene encodes CDR1 LGHNA and CDR2 YSLEER. CDR3 amino acids: CASSQDRLAGVRPPREQYF. Written as DNA, the CDR3 is TGCGCCAGCAGCCAAGATCGACTAGCGGGAGTCCGCCCCCCCCGCGAGCAGTACTTC.

The V call is TRBV9, the J call TRBJ1-1; D not certain. The V end lost 6 bases, the J end lost 0 bases, and 15 bases lay between the germline ends. From germline, CDR1 is SGDLS and CDR2 YYNGEE. The CDR3 extends over 15 amino acids. This chain's CDR3 is CASTEYSRVNTEAFF. In nucleotides, the CDR3 is TGTGCCAGCACTGAATATAGTAGAGTGAACACTGAAGCTTTCTTT.